This T cell receptor (beta chain) was documented in a study of cytomegalovirus exposure and HLA in healthy donors. 13 Jbeta primers and 60 Vbeta primers were used for the PCR. Clones were sequenced by immunoSEQ multiplex PCR, and TCRdb holds only the in-frame ones, with some missing. The table includes a few hundred thousand clones, about four fifths detected once. V was cut by 3 bases and J by 11 bases, with 14 bases left in between. The length of the CDR3 is 13 residues. From germline, CDR1 is LNHDA and CDR2 SQIVND (reference sequence). About this clone: Antigen unknown.

Study-wide findings and caveats: Trimming of TCR beta V- and J-genes showed a link, identified in a later analysis, to a missense DCLRE1C variant.

This sequence originates from a man aged 25-45 years in good health and CMV-seronegative. The sample consisted of PBMCs. This chain joins TRBV19 and TRBJ1-3; D not resolved. This CDR3 is CASSIPGVGSIYF. CDR3 in DNA: TGTGCCAGTAGTATTCCGGGAGTCGGGTCCATATATTTT.